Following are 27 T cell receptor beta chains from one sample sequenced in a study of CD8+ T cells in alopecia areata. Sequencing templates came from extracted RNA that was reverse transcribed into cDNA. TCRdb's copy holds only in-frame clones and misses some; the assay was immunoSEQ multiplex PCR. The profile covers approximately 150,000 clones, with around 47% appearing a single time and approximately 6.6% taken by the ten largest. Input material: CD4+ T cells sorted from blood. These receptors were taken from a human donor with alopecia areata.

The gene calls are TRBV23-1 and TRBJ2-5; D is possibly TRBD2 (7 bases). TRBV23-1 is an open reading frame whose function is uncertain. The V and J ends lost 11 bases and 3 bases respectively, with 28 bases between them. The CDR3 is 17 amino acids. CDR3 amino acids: CAAWGARGRFFEETQYF. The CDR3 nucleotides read TGCGCCGCCTGGGGGGCGCGGGGGCGCTTTTTCGAAGAGACCCAGTACTTC.

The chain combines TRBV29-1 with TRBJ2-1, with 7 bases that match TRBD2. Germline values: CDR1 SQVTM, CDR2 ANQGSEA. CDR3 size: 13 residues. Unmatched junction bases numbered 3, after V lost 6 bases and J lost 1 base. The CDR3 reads CSVAGRSYNEQFF. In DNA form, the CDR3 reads TGCAGCGTAGCGGGAAGGTCCTACAATGAGCAGTTCTTC.

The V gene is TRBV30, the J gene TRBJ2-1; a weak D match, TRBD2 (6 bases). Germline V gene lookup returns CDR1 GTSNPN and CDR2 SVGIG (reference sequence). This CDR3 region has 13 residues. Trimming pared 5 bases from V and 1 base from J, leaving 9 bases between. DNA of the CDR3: TGTGCCTGGGACGGGAGATCCTACAATGAGCAGTTCTTC. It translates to CAWDGRSYNEQFF.

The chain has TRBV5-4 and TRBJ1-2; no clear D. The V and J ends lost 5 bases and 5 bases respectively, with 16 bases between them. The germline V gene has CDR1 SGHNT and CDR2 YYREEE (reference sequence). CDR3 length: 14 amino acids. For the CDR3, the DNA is TGTGCCAGCAGAGAGGCATTAGGAGGGTATGGCTACACCTTC. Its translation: CASREALGGYGYTF.

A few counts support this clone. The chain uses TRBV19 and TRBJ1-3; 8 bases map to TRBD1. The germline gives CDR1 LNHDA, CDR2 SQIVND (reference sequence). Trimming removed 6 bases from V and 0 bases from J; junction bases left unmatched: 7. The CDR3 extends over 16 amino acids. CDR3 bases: TGTGCCAGTAGATCCCAGGGGACAGGCTCTGGAAACACCATATATTTT. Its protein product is CASRSQGTGSGNTIYF.

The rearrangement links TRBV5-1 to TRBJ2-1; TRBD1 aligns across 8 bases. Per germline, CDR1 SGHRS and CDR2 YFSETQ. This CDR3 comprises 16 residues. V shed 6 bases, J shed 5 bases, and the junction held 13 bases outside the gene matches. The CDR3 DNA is TGCGCCAGCATCAACACCGGGACAGGCGTGAACAATGAGCAGTTCTTC. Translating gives CASINTGTGVNNEQFF.

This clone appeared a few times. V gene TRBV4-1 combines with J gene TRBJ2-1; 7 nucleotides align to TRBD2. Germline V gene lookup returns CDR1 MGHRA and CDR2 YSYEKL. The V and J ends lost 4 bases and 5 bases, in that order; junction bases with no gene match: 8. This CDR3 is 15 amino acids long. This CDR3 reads CASSPWTSTNNEQFF. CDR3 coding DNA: TGCGCCAGCAGCCCCTGGACTAGTACCAACAATGAGCAGTTCTTC.

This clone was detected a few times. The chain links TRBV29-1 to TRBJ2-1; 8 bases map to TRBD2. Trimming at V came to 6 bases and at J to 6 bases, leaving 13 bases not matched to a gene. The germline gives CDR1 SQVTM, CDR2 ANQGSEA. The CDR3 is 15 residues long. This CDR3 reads CSVAKGSGRGNEQFF. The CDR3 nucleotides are TGCAGCGTGGCAAAGGGGAGCGGGAGAGGCAATGAGCAGTTCTTC.

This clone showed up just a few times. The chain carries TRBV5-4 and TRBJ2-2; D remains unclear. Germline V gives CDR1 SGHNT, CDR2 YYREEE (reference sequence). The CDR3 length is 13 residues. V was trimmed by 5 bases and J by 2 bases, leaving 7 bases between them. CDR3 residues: CASRGGNTGELFF. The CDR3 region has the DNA TGTGCCAGCAGAGGCGGAAACACCGGGGAGCTGTTTTTT.

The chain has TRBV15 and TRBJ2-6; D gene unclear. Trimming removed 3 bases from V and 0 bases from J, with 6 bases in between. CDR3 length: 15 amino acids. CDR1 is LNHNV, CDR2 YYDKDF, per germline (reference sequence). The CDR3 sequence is CATSRGNSGANVLTF. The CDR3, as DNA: TGTGCCACCAGCAGGGGTAACTCTGGGGCCAACGTCCTGACTTTC. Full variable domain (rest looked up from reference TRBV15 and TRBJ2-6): DAMVIQNPRYQVTQFGKPVTLSCSQTLNHNVMYWYQQKSSQAPKLLFHYYDKDFNNEADTPDNFQSRRPNTSFCFLDIRSPGLGDTAMYLCATSRGNSGANVLTFGAGSRLTVL.

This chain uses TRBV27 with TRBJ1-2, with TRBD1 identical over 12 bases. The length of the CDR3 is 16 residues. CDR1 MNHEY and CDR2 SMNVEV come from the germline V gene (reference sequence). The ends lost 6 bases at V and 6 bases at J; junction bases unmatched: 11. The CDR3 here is CASSPPGTGGENGYTF. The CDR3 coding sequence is TGTGCCAGCAGCCCCCCAGGGACAGGGGGCGAAAATGGCTACACCTTC.

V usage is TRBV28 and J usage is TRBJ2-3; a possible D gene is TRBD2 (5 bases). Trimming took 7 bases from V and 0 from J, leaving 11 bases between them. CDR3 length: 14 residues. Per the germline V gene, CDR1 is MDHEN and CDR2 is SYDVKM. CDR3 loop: CASKRGSSTDTQYF. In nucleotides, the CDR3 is TGTGCCAGCAAACGGGGTTCTAGCACAGATACGCAGTATTTT.

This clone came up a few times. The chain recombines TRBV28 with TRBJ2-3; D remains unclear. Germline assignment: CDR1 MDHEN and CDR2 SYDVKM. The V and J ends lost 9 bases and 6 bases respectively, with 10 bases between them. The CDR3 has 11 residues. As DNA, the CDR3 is TGTGCCAGTCCCAAAGGGGATACGCAGTATTTT. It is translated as CASPKGDTQYF.

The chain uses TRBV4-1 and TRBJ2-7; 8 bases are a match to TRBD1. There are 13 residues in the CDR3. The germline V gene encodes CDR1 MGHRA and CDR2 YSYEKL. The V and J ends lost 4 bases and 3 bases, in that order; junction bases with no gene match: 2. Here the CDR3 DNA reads TGCGCCAGCAGCCTTGGACAGGGCTACGAGCAGTACTTC. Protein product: CASSLGQGYEQYF.

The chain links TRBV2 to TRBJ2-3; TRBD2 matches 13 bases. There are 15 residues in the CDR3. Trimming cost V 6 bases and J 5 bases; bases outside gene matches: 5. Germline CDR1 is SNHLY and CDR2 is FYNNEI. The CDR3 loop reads CASSDTSGRGDTQYF. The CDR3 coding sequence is TGTGCCAGCAGCGACACTAGCGGGAGGGGAGATACGCAGTATTTT. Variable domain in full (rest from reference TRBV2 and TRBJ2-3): EPEVTQTPSHQVTQMGQEVILRCVPISNHLYFYWYRQILGQKVEFLVSFYNNEISEKSEIFDDQFSVERPDGSNFTLKIRSTKLEDSAMYFCASSDTSGRGDTQYFGPGTRLTVL.

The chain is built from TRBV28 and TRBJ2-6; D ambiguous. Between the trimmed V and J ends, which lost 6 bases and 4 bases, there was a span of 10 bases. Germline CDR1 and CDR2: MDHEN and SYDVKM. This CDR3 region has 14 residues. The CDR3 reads CASSSSRGANVLTF. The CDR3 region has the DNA TGTGCCAGCAGCTCCTCCCGGGGGGCCAACGTCCTGACTTTC. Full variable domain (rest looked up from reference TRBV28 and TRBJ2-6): DVKVTQSSRYLVKRTGEKVFLECVQDMDHENMFWYRQDPGLGLRLIYFSYDVKMKEKGDIPEGYSVSREKKERFSLILESASTNQTSMYLCASSSSRGANVLTFGAGSRLTVL.

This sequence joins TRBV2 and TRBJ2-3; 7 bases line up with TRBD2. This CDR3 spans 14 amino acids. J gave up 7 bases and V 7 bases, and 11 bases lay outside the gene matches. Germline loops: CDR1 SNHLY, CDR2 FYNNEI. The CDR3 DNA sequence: TGTGCCAGCAACCCGGGAGGCGTAGGATATACGCAGTATTTT. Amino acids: CASNPGGVGYTQYF.

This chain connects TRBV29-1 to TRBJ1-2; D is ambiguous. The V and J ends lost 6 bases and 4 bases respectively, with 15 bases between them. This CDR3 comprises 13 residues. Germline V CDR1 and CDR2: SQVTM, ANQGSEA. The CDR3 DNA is TGCAGCGTCCTCGGGCAGGATCTCTATGGCTACACCTTC. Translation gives CSVLGQDLYGYTF.

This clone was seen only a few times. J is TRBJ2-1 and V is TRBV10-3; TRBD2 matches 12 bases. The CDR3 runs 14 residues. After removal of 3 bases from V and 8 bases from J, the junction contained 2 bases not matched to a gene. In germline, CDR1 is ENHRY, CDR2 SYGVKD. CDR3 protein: CAISELAGGHEQFF. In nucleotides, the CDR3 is TGTGCCATCAGTGAACTAGCGGGAGGTCATGAGCAGTTCTTC.

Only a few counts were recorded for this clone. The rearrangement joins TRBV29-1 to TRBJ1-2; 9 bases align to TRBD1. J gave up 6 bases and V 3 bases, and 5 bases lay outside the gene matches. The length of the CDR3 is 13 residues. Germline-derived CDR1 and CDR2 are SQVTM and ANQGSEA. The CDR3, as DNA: TGCAGCGTTGAGACAGGGGGAGAAGATGGCTACACCTTC. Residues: CSVETGGEDGYTF. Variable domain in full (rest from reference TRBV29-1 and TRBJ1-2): SAVISQKPSRDICQRGTSLTIQCQVDSQVTMMFWYRQQPGQSLTLIATANQGSEATYESGFVIDKFPISRPNLTFSTLTVSNMSPEDSSIYLCSVETGGEDGYTFGSGTRLTVV.

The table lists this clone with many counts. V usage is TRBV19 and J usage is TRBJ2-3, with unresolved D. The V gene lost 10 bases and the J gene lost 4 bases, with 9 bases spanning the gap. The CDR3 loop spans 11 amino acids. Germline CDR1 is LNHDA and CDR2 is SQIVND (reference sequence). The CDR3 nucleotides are TGTGCCACCCTCTGGGCAGATACGCAGTATTTT. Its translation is CATLWADTQYF.

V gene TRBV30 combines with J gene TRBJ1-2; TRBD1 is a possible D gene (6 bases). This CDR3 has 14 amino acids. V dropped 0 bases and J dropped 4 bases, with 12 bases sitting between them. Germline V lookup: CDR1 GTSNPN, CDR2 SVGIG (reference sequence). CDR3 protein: CAWSVGGGGYGYTF. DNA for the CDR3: TGTGCCTGGAGTGTAGGCGGGGGCGGCTATGGCTACACCTTC.

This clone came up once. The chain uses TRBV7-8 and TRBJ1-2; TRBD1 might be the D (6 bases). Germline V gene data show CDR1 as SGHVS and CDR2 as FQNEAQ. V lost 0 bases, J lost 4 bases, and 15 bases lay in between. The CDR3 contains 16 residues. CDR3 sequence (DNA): TGTGCCAGCAGCTTAGCCTGGGCAGGGGACCCCTATGGCTACACCTTC. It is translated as CASSLAWAGDPYGYTF.

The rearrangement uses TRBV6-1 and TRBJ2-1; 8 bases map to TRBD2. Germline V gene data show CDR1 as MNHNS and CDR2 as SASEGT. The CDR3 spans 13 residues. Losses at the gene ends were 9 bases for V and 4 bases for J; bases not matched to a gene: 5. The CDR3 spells CASLAGIYNEQFF. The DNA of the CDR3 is TGTGCCAGTCTAGCGGGTATTTACAATGAGCAGTTCTTC.

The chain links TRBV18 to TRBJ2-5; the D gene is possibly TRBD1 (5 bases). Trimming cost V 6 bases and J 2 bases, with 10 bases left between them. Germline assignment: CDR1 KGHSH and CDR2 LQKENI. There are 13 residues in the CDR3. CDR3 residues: CASSAGSQETQYF. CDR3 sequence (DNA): TGTGCCAGCTCGGCAGGGTCACAAGAGACCCAGTACTTC.

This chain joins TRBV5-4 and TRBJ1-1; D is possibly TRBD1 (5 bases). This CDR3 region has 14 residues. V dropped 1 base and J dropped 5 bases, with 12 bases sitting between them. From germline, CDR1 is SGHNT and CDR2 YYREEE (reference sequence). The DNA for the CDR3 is TGTGCCAGCAGCTTGAAGGCGGGGGGGACTGAAGCTTTCTTT. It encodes CASSLKAGGTEAFF. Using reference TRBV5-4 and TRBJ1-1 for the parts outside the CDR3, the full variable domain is ETGVTQSPTHLIKTRGQQVTLRCSSQSGHNTVSWYQQALGQGPQFIFQYYREEENGRGNFPPRFSGLQFPNYSSELNVNALELDDSALYLCASSLKAGGTEAFFGQGTRLTVV.

The CDR3 DNA is TGCGCCAGCGCGGGACAGGCGAACACTGAAGCTTTCTTT. Translating it yields CASAGQANTEAFF. V gene TRBV5-1 combines with J gene TRBJ1-1; the match to TRBD1 covers 8 bases. Germline V gene sequence: CDR1 SGHRS, CDR2 YFSETQ. V lost 7 bases to trimming and J lost 1 base; unmatched junction nucleotides: 3. The CDR3 contains 13 residues.